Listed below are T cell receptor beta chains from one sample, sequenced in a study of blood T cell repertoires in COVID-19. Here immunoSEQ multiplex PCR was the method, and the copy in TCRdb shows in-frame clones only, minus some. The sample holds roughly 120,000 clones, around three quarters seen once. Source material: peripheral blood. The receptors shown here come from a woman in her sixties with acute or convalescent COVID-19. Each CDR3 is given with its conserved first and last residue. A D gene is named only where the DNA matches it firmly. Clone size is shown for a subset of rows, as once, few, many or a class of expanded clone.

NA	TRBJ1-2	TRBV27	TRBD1	TGTGCCAGCAGTAGCTGGGACAGGCTACCCTATGGCTACACCTTC	CASSSWDRLPYGYTF
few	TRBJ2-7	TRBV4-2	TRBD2	TGTGCCAGCAGCAAAGGGATCACTAGCGGGGCCTACGAGCAGTACTTC	CASSKGITSGAYEQYF
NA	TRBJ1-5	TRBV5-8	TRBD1	TGTGCCAGCAGCCCGGATACCGGGACAGTAGGTAATCAGCCCCAGCATTTT	CASSPDTGTVGNQPQHF
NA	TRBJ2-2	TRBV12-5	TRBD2	TGTGCTAGTGGTTCGCTCCAGGTAGCGGGCACCGGGGAGCTGTTTTTT	CASGSLQVAGTGELFF
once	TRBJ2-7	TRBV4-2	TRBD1	TGTGCCAGCAGCCAAGAATATAGAGGACAGGGTGGATTCAACGAGCAGTACTTC	CASSQEYRGQGGFNEQYF
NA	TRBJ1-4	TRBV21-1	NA	TGTGCCAGCAGCAAAAAGGAGGGACAGGGGGAGGAAAAACTGTTTTTT	CASSKKEGQGEEKLFF
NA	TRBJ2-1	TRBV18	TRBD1	TGTGCCAGCTCGGCGGAATTAGGGACAGGGGGCAACTGGGAGTTCTTC	CASSAELGTGGNWEFF
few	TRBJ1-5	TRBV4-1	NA	TGCGCCAGCAGCCAAGAGGGACAAAGGGGGCAGCCCCAGCATTTT	CASSQEGQRGQPQHF
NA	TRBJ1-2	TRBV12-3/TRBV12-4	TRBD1	TGTGCCACTACGACAGGGACCTATGGCTACACCTTC	CATTTGTYGYTF
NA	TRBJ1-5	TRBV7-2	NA	TGTGCCAGCAGCTTAGCCTCAACGTCAGCTTACTACAATCAGCCCCAGCATTTT	CASSLASTSAYYNQPQHF
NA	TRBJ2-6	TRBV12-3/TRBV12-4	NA	TGTGCCAGCACTCCTACTGGGGCCAACGTCCTGACTTTC	CASTPTGANVLTF
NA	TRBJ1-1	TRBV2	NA	TGTGCCAGCAGTGAGAGGGGGTTCGGCGCTTTCTTT	CASSERGFGAFF
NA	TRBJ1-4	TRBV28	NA	TGTGCCAGCAGTTTACAGGGAGGGGAACTGTTTTTT	CASSLQGGELFF
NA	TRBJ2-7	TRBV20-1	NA	TGCAGTGTCGCAGCGGCCTACGAGCAGTACTTC	CSVAAAYEQYF
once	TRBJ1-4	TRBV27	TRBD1	TGTGCCAGCAGTTTGTGGTCTGGGACAGGGAGTAAAAAACTGTTTTTT	CASSLWSGTGSKKLFF
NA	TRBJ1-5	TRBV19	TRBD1	TGTGCCAGTAGCCGTCGGGACAGGGGAGGAGGGAGCAATCAGCCCCAGCATTTT	CASSRRDRGGGSNQPQHF
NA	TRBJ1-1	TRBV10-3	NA	TGTGCCATCAGAGAACAGGGCACCACTGAAGCTTTCTTT	CAIREQGTTEAFF
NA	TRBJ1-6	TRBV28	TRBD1	TGTGCCAGCAGGGGGACAGCCCAGCTTAATTCACCCCTCCACTTT	CASRGTAQLNSPLHF
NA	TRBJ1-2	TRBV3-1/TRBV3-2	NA	TGTGCCAGCAGCCGACAACGGGGAGGGGATGGCTACACCTTC	CASSRQRGGDGYTF
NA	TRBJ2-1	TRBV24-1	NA	TGTGCCACGGACATGGAGCAGTTCTTC	CATDMEQFF
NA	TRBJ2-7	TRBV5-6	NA	TGTGCCAGCAGCGCCGGGCCGGGGTTATACGAGCAGTACTTC	CASSAGPGLYEQYF
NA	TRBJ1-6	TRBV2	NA	TGTGCCAGCAGAGACAGGAGCTCCTATAATTCACCCCTCCACTTT	CASRDRSSYNSPLHF
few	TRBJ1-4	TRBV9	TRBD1	TGTGCCAGCAGCGTAGGGACAGGGGTGGAAAAACTGTTTTTT	CASSVGTGVEKLFF
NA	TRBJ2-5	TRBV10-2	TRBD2	TGCGCCAGTCGGACTAGCGGGGGGCTAAACCAAGAGACCCAGTACTTC	CASRTSGGLNQETQYF
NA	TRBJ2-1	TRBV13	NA	TGTGCCAGCAGCTTAGAAGGAGGTTACAATGAGCAGTTCTTC	CASSLEGGYNEQFF
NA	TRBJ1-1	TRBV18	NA	TGTGCCAGCTCACGGGGGGGGCCCACTGAAGCTTTCTTT	CASSRGGPTEAFF
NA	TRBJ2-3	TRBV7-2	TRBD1	TGTGCCAGCAGCAACCCAAGGACAGGGGGCACAGATACGCAGTATTTT	CASSNPRTGGTDTQYF
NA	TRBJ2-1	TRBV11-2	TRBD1	TGTGCCAGCAGCCCTACCCCGACAGGGTTTACACTCAATGAGCAGTTCTTC	CASSPTPTGFTLNEQFF
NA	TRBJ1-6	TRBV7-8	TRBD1	TGTGCCAGCAGCTTAGCTGGGACAGAGAATTCACCCCTCCACTTT	CASSLAGTENSPLHF
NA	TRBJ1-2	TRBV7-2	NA	TGTGCCAGCCGGGAGGACTATGGCTACACCTTC	CASREDYGYTF
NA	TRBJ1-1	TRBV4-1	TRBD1	TGCGCCAGCAGCCAATCGGGACAGGGGAGCACTGAAGCTTTCTTT	CASSQSGQGSTEAFF
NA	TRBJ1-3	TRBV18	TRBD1	TGTGCCAGCTCACCACCGGGACAGGGTTCTGGAAACACCATATATTTT	CASSPPGQGSGNTIYF
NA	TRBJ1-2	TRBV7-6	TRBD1	TGTGCCAGCAGCTTAGAGCAGGGGGCATTACAAGGCTACACCTTC	CASSLEQGALQGYTF
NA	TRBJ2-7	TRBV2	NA	TGTGCCAGCAGTGATCAGGGCGGATTGGGTGAGCAGTACTTC	CASSDQGGLGEQYF
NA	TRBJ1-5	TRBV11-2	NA	TGTGCCAGCAGCTTAATGGGGGGGGAAGATCAGCCCCAGCATTTT	CASSLMGGEDQPQHF
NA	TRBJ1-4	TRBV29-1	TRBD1	TGCAGCGCAACAGGCACAGGGGGGGAAAAACTGTTTTTT	CSATGTGGEKLFF
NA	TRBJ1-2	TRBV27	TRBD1	TGTGCCAGCAGTTTATATGGACAGGGGGGAGGCTACACCTTC	CASSLYGQGGGYTF
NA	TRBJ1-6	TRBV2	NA	TGTGCCAGCAGTGTCGACTATACCTCACCCCTCCACTTT	CASSVDYTSPLHF
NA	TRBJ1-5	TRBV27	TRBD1	TGTGCCAGCAGTTTAGGACAGGATTTCAATCAGCCCCAGCATTTT	CASSLGQDFNQPQHF
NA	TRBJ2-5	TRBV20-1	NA	TGCAGCGCTGGTGAGGGCCGGCAAAGATACCAAGAGACCCAGTACTTC	CSAGEGRQRYQETQYF
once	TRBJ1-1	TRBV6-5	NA	TGTGCCAGCAGTTACCCGGGACACATGAACACTGAAGCTTTCTTT	CASSYPGHMNTEAFF
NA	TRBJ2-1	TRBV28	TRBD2	TGTGCCAGCACTAGCGGGGGGCTTTACAATGAGCAGTTCTTC	CASTSGGLYNEQFF
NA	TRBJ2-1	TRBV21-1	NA	TGTGCCAGCAGCAGCACTAGCGGGGGAAACAATGAGCAGTTCTTC	CASSSTSGGNNEQFF
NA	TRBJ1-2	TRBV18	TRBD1	TGTGCCAGCTCACCCGCGACAGGGGCCTATGGCTACACCTTC	CASSPATGAYGYTF
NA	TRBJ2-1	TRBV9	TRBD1	TGTGCCAGCACCCTAGGGGACAGCCGAACGACGGAGCAGTTCTTC	CASTLGDSRTTEQFF
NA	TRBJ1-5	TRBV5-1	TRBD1	TGCGCCAGCAGCATTACAGGGGGGGAGCGGCCCCAGCATTTT	CASSITGGERPQHF
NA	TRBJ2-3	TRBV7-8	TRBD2	TGTGCCAGCAGCTCTCTTGGGGGGGGTTCCGCAGATACGCAGTATTTT	CASSSLGGGSADTQYF
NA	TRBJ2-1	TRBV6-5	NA	TGTGCCAGCAGGGTTACGAGGTCCTACAATGAGCAGTTCTTC	CASRVTRSYNEQFF
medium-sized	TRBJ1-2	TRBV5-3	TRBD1	TGTGCCAGAAGCTTGGTTGGGACAGGCCCCTATGGCTACACCTTC	CARSLVGTGPYGYTF
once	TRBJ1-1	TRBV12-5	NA	TGTGCTAGTGGTTTGTTGACAGGCACTGAAGCTTTCTTT	CASGLLTGTEAFF
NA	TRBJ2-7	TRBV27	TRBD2	TGTGCCAGCAGTAGCCTCGGGACTAGCGGGGGGAGGGACGAGCAGTACTTC	CASSSLGTSGGRDEQYF
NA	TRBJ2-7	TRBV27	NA	TGTGCCAGCAGTTATGGGGCCCCCACTTACGAGCAGTACTTC	CASSYGAPTYEQYF
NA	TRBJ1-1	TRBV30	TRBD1	TGTGCCTGGAGTCACCTAGGACAGGCAAACACTGAAGCTTTCTTT	CAWSHLGQANTEAFF
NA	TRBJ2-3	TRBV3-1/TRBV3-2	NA	TGTGCCAGCAGCCAAGGCATCGCAGGGCCCCCGCAGTATTTT	CASSQGIAGPPQYF
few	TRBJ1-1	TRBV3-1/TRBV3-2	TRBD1	TGTGCCAGCAGCCAAGAATTGACAGGGGGGGCTGAAGCTTTCTTT	CASSQELTGGAEAFF
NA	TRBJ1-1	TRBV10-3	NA	TGTGCCATCACCAGGGCGAAGAACACTGAAGCTTTCTTT	CAITRAKNTEAFF
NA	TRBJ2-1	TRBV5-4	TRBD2	TGTGCCAGCAGCTCGGGAGGGGGGGCCTCCTACAATGAGCAGTTCTTC	CASSSGGGASYNEQFF
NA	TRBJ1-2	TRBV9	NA	TGTGCCAGCAGCGTCGGGTCGGGGGGCAATGGCTACACCTTC	CASSVGSGGNGYTF